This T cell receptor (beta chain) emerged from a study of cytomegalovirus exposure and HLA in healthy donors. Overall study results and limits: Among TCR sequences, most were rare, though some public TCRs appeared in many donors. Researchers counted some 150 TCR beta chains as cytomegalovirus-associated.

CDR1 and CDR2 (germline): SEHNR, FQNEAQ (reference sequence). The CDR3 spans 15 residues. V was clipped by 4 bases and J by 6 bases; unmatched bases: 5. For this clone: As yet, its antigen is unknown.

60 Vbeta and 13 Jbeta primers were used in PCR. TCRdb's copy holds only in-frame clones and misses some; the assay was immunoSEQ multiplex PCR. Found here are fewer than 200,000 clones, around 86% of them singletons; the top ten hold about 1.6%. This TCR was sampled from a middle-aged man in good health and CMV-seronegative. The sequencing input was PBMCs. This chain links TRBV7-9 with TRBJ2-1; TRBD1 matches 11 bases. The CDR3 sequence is CASSWGTGGSNEQFF. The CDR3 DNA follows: TGTGCCAGCAGCTGGGGGACAGGGGGTAGCAATGAGCAGTTCTTC. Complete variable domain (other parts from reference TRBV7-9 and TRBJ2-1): DTGVSQNPRHKITKRGQNVTFRCDPISEHNRLYWYRQTLGQGPEFLTYFQNEAQLEKSRLLSDRFSAERPKGSFSTLEIQRTEQGDSAMYLCASSWGTGGSNEQFFGPGTRLTVL.